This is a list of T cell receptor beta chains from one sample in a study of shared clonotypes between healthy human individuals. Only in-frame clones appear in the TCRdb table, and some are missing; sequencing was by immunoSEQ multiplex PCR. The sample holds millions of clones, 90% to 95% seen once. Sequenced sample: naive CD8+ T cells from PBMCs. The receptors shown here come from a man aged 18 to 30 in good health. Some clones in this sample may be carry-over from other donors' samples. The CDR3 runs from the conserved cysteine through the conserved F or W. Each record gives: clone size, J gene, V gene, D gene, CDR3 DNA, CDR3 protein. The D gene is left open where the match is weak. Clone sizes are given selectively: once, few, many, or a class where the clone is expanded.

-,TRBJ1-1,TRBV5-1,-,TGCGCCAGCAGCTTGTTAGGGGAAAACACTGAAGCTTTCTTT,CASSLLGENTEAFF
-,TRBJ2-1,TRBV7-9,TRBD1,TGTGCCAGCAGCTCCCGGACAGGGTTCGGGACGACCGGTGAGCAGTTCTTC,CASSSRTGFGTTGEQFF
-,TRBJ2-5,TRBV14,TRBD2,TGTGCCAGTCGCGGGAGTCAAGAGACCCAGTACTTC,CASRGSQETQYF
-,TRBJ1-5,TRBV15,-,TGTGCCACCAGCAGAGATGGGGGGAATCAGCCCCAGCATTTT,CATSRDGGNQPQHF
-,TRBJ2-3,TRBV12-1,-,TGTGCCAGCAGCGACCAGGCGGGGGGAGATACGCAGTATTTT,CASSDQAGGDTQYF
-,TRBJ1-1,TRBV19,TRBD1,TGTGCCAGTACCCAGGGGGCTTTTGGCACTGAAGCTTTCTTT,CASTQGAFGTEAFF
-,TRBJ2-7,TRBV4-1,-,TGCGCCAGCAGCCAAGAGTCCACAACTCTTGGGGGGGCGTACGAGCAGTACTTC,CASSQESTTLGGAYEQYF
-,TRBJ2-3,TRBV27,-,TGTGCCAGCAGTACCGAACTAGGAGATACGCAGTATTTT,CASSTELGDTQYF
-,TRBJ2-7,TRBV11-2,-,TGTGCCAGCAGCTTAGTTTTTGGGGTCTCGGTCGAGCAGTACTTC,CASSLVFGVSVEQYF
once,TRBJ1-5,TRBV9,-,TGTGCCAGCGGGGGGACGGATCAGCCCCAGCATTTT,CASGGTDQPQHF
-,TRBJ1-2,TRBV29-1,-,TGCAGCGTTGCTTTCGGTGGGGCGCGAAGTGGCTACACCTTC,CSVAFGGARSGYTF
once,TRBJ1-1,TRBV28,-,TGTGCCAGCACCCTAAGGGGTGTAATGACTGAAGCTTTCTTT,CASTLRGVMTEAFF
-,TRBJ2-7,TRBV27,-,TGTGCCAGTGGGAATATCGAATCCTACGAGCAGTACTTC,CASGNIESYEQYF
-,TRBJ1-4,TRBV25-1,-,TGTGCCAGCAGCCTTAATGAAAAACTGTTTTTT,CASSLNEKLFF
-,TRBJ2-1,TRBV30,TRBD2,TGTGCCTGGAGTGGCGGGAGGGGGATCAATGAGCAGTTCTTC,CAWSGGRGINEQFF
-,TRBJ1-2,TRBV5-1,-,TGCGCCAGCAGCTTGGATCCCGCAGCAGGGTGGGGCTACACCTTC,CASSLDPAAGWGYTF
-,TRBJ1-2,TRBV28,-,TGTGCCAGCAGGGACAGAGCTAACTATGGCTACACCTTC,CASRDRANYGYTF
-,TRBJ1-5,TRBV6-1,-,TGTGCCAGCAGTGAAAGGCTGGGCATCAATCAGCCCCAGCATTTT,CASSERLGINQPQHF
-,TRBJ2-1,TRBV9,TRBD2,TGTGCCAGCAGCGTAGCTAGGGGTAGCGGGAGGGCCTTCAGTGAGCAGTTCTTC,CASSVARGSGRAFSEQFF
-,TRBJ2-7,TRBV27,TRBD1,TGTGCCAGCGGACAGGGTGTAACCTACGAGCAGTACTTC,CASGQGVTYEQYF
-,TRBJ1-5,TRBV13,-,TGTGCCAGCAGCTGGGGGGGGCGCGGTCAGCCCCAGCATTTT,CASSWGGRGQPQHF
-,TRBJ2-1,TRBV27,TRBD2,TGTGCCAGCAGTTTATTAAGTACTAGCGGAGTCTCCTACAATGAGCAGTTCTTC,CASSLLSTSGVSYNEQFF
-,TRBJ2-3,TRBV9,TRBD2,TGTGCCAGCAGCGTAACCGGGAGGGCCTGGGATACGCAGTATTTT,CASSVTGRAWDTQYF
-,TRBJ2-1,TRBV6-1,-,TGTGCCAGCAGTAAGGGACCAACCGAGTTCTTC,CASSKGPTEFF
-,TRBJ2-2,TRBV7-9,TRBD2,TGTGCCAGCAGCTTGGGGACTAGCGGGAGTAAAGCCGGGGAGCTGTTTTTT,CASSLGTSGSKAGELFF
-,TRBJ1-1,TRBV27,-,TGTGCCAGCAGTTTATTCTCCCTGGACAGGAACACTGAAGCTTTCTTT,CASSLFSLDRNTEAFF